This T cell receptor (beta chain) stems from a study of human T cells and chemical hapten exposure. V was clipped by 5 bases and J by 0 bases, with 24 bases between them. CDR1 SGHAT and CDR2 FQNNGV come from the germline V gene. This CDR3 is built from 19 residues. Regarding time point: patch test 3, about 24 weeks after DPC sensitization. Treatment here: therapeutic diphenylcyclopropenone sensitization with weekly scalp DPC. TCRdb analysed the RACE reads with MiXCR anew, one entry per CDR3 protein. The sample has 150,000 to 200,000 distinct CDR3 sequences, roughly a quarter seen once. The chain has TRBV11-2 and TRBJ2-3, with D perhaps matching TRBD2 (6 bases). The sample consisted of whole blood, taken in connection with sensitization to the hapten diphenylcyclopropenone (DPC). The sequence was obtained from a young woman with alopecia areata. Some clones in this sample may be carry-over from other donors' samples. In nucleotides, the CDR3 is TGTGCCAGCAGCCTAGTAGTTCCAACCGGGACTCTGAGCACAGATACGCAGTATTTT. Translated, it gives CASSLVVPTGTLSTDTQYF.